This TCR beta chain was captured by sequencing in a study of blood T cell repertoires in COVID-19. As for the study in general: Samples taken during acute and convalescent COVID-19 were collected in the United States, Italy and Spain. Sources were T cells, B-cell-depleted T cells, or PBMCs; the material itself was cDNA or gDNA.

Under the authors' procedure: Researchers report that nucleated cell counts were estimated from reference gene primer amplification. Libraries were prepared by immunoSEQ multiplex PCR; TCRdb keeps only in-frame clonotypes and omits some of them. That table is the source of V, J and clone size, and D and trimming were worked out from the DNA. Among 190,000 or so clones listed, about 90% were seen once. Germline V CDR1 and CDR2: LNHDA, SQIVND (reference sequence). V lost 9 bases, J lost 0 bases, and 12 bases lay in between. The CDR3 spans 14 residues. Symptom resolution, clearance, or two negative PCRs marked donors in Cohort 3 as recovered.

The rearrangement uses TRBV19 and TRBJ1-3; no reliable D call. The sequencing sample was made of PBMCs or T cells enriched from blood (not recorded which). The receptor comes from a woman aged 25-40 years who had recovered from COVID-19. The CDR3 coding sequence is TGTGCCAGCCGAAGCCGGGGCTCTGGAAACACCATATATTTT. Its protein product is CASRSRGSGNTIYF.